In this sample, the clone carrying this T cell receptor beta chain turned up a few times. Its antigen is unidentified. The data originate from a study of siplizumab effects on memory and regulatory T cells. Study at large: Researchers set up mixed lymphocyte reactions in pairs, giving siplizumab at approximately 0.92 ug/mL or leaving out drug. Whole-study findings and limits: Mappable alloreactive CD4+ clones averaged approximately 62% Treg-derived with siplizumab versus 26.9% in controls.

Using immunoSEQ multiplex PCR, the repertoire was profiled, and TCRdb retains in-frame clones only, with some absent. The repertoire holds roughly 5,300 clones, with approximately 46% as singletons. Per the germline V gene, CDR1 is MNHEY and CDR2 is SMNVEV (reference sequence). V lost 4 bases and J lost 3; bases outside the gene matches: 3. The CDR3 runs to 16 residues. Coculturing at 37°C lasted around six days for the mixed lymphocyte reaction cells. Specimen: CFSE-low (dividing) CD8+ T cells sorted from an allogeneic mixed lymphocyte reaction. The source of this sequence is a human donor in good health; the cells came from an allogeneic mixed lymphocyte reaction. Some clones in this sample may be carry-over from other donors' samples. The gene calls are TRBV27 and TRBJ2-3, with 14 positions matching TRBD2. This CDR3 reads CASSSRLAGGTDTQYF. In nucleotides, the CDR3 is TGTGCCAGCAGTTCAAGACTAGCGGGAGGGACAGATACGCAGTATTTT.